The rows below give T cell receptor beta chains drawn from one sample of a study of cytomegalovirus exposure and HLA in healthy donors. Clones were read by immunoSEQ multiplex PCR, and TCRdb kept only the in-frame ones, dropping some. Of approximately 130,000 clones listed, about 83% were seen once; the top ten hold around 1.9%. The sample comprised PBMCs. Receptor source: a woman aged 25 to 45 in good health and CMV-seronegative. The conserved cysteine and the conserved F or W are not part of the CDR3 here. The order of the fields is V gene, D gene, J gene, CDR3 protein. The D gene is left open where the match is weak.

V: TRBV7-6
D: NA
J: TRBJ1-1
CDR3: ASSWRGYTEAF

V: TRBV18
D: TRBD1
J: TRBJ2-7
CDR3: ASSPRQGSSYEQY

V: TRBV9
D: TRBD1
J: TRBJ2-5
CDR3: ASSVEQGAGETQY

V: TRBV19
D: NA
J: TRBJ1-2
CDR3: ASSPVGNYGYT

V: TRBV28
D: NA
J: TRBJ2-7
CDR3: ASSPPNTRPYEQY

V: TRBV4-1
D: NA
J: TRBJ1-3
CDR3: ASSPRTVENTIY

V: TRBV6-1
D: TRBD1
J: TRBJ2-2
CDR3: ASSGTGRVLGTGELF

V: TRBV7-6
D: TRBD2
J: TRBJ2-3
CDR3: ASSPRTSGGGGDTQY

V: TRBV5-1
D: TRBD2
J: TRBJ2-3
CDR3: ASSLLAGGPNTQY

V: TRBV6-5
D: TRBD1
J: TRBJ2-5
CDR3: ASSLTGPRETQY